This T cell receptor (beta chain) was profiled in a study of cytomegalovirus exposure and HLA in healthy donors. Findings and limits, study-wide: DRB1 had the most TCR associations and HLA-C the fewest, a later analysis found, with rates varying by HLA locus. After further analysis at a later stage, 17,000 or so TCR beta sequences were associated with HLA alleles at 0.05 false discovery rate.

This clone was recorded a few times. The antigen is unknown. The PCR employed 60 Vbeta primers together with 13 Jbeta primers. The table came from immunoSEQ multiplex PCR; TCRdb's copy has only in-frame clones and leaves some out. The table records roughly 250,000 clones, about 75% of them present only once. The source is a female donor in good health and CMV-seronegative. Specimen: PBMCs.

CDR3 in DNA: TGTGCCAGCAGCACCCGACGGAGCTACGAGCAGTACTTC. Translating it yields CASSTRRSYEQYF. This chain joins TRBV13 and TRBJ2-7, with no clear D. The CDR3 length is 13 residues. Germline V lookup: CDR1 PRHDT, CDR2 FYEKMQ (reference sequence). V lost 5 bases to trimming and J lost 3 bases, with 11 bases between them.